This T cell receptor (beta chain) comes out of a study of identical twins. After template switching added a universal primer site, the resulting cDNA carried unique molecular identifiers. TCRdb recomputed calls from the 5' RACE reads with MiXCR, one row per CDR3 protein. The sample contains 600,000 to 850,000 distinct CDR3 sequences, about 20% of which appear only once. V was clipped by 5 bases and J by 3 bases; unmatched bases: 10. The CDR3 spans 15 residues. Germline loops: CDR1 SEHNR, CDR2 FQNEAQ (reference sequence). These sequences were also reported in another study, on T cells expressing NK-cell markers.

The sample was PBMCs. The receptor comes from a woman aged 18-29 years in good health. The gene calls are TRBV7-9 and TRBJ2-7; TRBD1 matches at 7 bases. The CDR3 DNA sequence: TGTGCCAGCAGCCTCTACCCGGACAGGAACTACGAGCAGTACTTC. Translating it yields CASSLYPDRNYEQYF.